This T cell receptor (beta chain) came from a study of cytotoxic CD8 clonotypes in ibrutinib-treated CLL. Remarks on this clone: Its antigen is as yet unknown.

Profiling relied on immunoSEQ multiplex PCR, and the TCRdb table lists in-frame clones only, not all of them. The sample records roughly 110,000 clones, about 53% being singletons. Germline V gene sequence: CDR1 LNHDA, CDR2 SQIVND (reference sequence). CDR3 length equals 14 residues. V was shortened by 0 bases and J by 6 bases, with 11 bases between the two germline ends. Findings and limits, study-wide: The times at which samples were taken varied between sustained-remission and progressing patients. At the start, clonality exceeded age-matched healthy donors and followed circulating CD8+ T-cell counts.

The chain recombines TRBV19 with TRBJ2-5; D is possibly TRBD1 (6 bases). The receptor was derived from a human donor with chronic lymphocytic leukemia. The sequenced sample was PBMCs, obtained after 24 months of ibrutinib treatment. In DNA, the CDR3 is TGTGCCAGTAGTATAGAATGGACAGTTCAGACCCAGTACTTC. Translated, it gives CASSIEWTVQTQYF.